One and the same sample provided the 29 T cell receptor beta chains below, sequenced in a study of blood T cell repertoires in COVID-19. The assay was immunoSEQ multiplex PCR, and TCRdb's table has in-frame clones only and misses some. Of approximately 160,000 clones detected, 70% to 90% appear once; the ten largest clones hold roughly 4.1%. The material sequenced was peripheral blood. These receptors were taken from a woman in her 70s with acute or convalescent COVID-19.

The chain combines TRBV6-6 with TRBJ1-1, with a possible D match to TRBD1 (6 bases). CDR1 is MNHNY, CDR2 SVGAGI, per germline (reference sequence). Trimming pared 7 bases from V and 7 bases from J, leaving 16 bases between. This CDR3 is built from 13 residues. CDR3 nucleotide sequence: TGTGCCAGCACTAAGAGCAGGACAGATGAAGCTTTCTTT. This codes for CASTKSRTDEAFF.

This chain joins TRBV19 and TRBJ1-2; the match to TRBD1 covers 7 bases. Trimming at V came to 1 base and at J to 2 bases, leaving 4 bases not matched to a gene. Per the germline V gene, CDR1 is LNHDA and CDR2 is SQIVND (reference sequence). The CDR3 length is 15 residues. The chain's CDR3 is CASSIAAGGNYGYTF. In DNA, the CDR3 is TGTGCCAGTAGTATAGCGGCAGGGGGAAACTATGGCTACACCTTC.

V is TRBV3-1 (or the pseudogene TRBV3-2) and J is TRBJ2-5; TRBD2 matches at 12 bases. V dropped 6 bases and J dropped 5; count of bases not matched to a gene: 10. Germline CDR1 and CDR2: LGHDT and YNNKEL (reference sequence). The CDR3 runs 16 residues. CDR3 nucleotides: TGTGCCAGCAGACTAACTAGCGGGGGGTATGGGGAGACCCAGTACTTC. Protein sequence: CASRLTSGGYGETQYF.

The chain employs TRBV4-3 and TRBJ1-6; D gene uncertain. The CDR3 runs 15 residues. Per the germline V gene, CDR1 is LGHNA and CDR2 is YSLEER. Trimming removed 1 base from V and 7 bases from J, with 11 bases in between. The CDR3: CASSQALGSNSPLHF. The DNA of the CDR3 is TGCGCCAGCAGCCAAGCTTTGGGCAGCAATTCACCCCTCCACTTT.

This clone was observed a single time. This chain connects TRBV5-4 to TRBJ2-7, with TRBD1 as a possible D gene (6 bases). Between the trimmed V and J ends, which lost 2 bases and 2 bases, there was a span of 17 bases. Germline CDR1 is SGHNT and CDR2 is YYREEE (reference sequence). The CDR3 is made up of 16 amino acids. The CDR3 DNA is TGTGCCAGCAGCTTTTCGACCGGGACATATACCTACGAGCAGTACTTC. Residues: CASSFSTGTYTYEQYF.

The sample holds one count of this clone. This chain connects TRBV4-2 to TRBJ1-6; a possible D gene is TRBD1 (5 bases). Germline V gene sequence: CDR1 LGHNA, CDR2 YNFKEQ. CDR3 length: 17 amino acids. Trimming removed 0 bases at V and 0 bases at J, with 9 bases between. The CDR3 DNA follows: TGTGCCAGCAGCCAAGATACGGGGGGCTCCTATAATTCACCCCTCCACTTT. Encoded protein: CASSQDTGGSYNSPLHF.

This clone was detected only once. V gene TRBV28 combines with J gene TRBJ2-5, with 8 bases lining up with TRBD2. Germline CDR1 MDHEN, CDR2 SYDVKM. There are 17 residues in the CDR3. With 3 bases clipped from V and 4 bases from J, the junction kept 13 bases outside the gene matches. The CDR3 is CASSFDGTSRSRETQYF. The CDR3 region has the DNA TGTGCCAGCAGTTTCGACGGGACTAGTAGGAGTCGAGAGACCCAGTACTTC.

V is TRBV18 and J is TRBJ1-5; TRBD1 agrees at 11 bases. Germline loops: CDR1 KGHSH, CDR2 LQKENI. V gave up 6 bases and J gave up 4 bases; unmatched junction bases: 5. This CDR3 is built from 15 residues. DNA for the CDR3: TGTGCCAGCTCGGCCGGGACAGGGGGAAATCAGCCCCAGCATTTT. Its translation: CASSAGTGGNQPQHF.

The chain employs TRBV5-1 and TRBJ1-2; D not certain. The ends were cut back, 0 bases at V and 3 bases at J, with 6 bases in the middle. Per germline, CDR1 SGHRS and CDR2 YFSETQ. This CDR3 has 13 amino acids. Here the CDR3 DNA reads TGCGCCAGCAGCTTGGACAGATACTATGGCTACACCTTC. Its translation is CASSLDRYYGYTF.

This chain links TRBV30 with TRBJ2-7, with D possibly being TRBD1 (6 bases). The CDR3 has 13 amino acids. V lost 2 bases and J lost 1, with 9 bases in between. Germline V gene lookup returns CDR1 GTSNPN and CDR2 SVGIG (reference sequence). The CDR3 region has the DNA TGTGCCTGGAGTTGGGACACGTCCTACGAGCAGTACTTC. Residues: CAWSWDTSYEQYF.

V gene TRBV5-1 combines with J gene TRBJ2-7, with 8 bases lining up with TRBD1. The trim removed 4 bases at V and 2 bases at J, leaving 8 bases unmatched. CDR1 is SGHRS, CDR2 YFSETQ, per germline. The CDR3 spans 15 residues. The CDR3 DNA sequence: TGCGCCAGCAGCGAGACAGGGGAGGTCACCTACGAGCAGTACTTC. Protein product: CASSETGEVTYEQYF.

This chain connects TRBV2 to TRBJ1-1; the D gene is possibly TRBD1 (6 bases). CDR1 SNHLY and CDR2 FYNNEI come from the germline V gene. This CDR3 is built from 15 residues. The V end lost 6 bases, the J end lost 6 bases, and 20 bases lay between the germline ends. The CDR3 region is CASRPLSGGQSEAFF. The CDR3 DNA reads TGTGCCAGCAGGCCTCTTTCGGGGGGGCAGTCTGAAGCTTTCTTT.

This rearrangement joins TRBV30 to TRBJ2-2, with 7 bases that match TRBD1. Trimming cost V 4 bases and J 6 bases; bases outside gene matches: 5. From germline, CDR1 is GTSNPN and CDR2 SVGIG (reference sequence). This CDR3 contains 13 residues. CDR3 sequence (DNA): TGTGCCTGGACGACAGGGCTACCCGGGGAGCTGTTTTTT. Residues: CAWTTGLPGELFF.

V usage is TRBV6-6 and J usage is TRBJ1-4, with 7 bases lining up with TRBD1. The CDR3 covers 14 residues. Germline CDR1 reads MNHNY; CDR2 reads SVGAGI (reference sequence). The trim removed 5 bases at V and 8 bases at J, leaving 8 bases unmatched. The CDR3 spells CASSRSAGGEKLFF. For the CDR3, the DNA is TGTGCCAGCAGTCGCTCCGCAGGGGGAGAAAAACTGTTTTTT.

The V and J genes are TRBV11-2 and TRBJ2-5, with D tentatively TRBD2 (6 bases). Per the germline V gene, CDR1 is SGHAT and CDR2 is FQNNGV. The V end lost 4 bases, the J end lost 4 bases, and 16 bases lay between the germline ends. The length of the CDR3 is 15 residues. CDR3 residues: CASSSLPRGRETQYF. DNA of the CDR3: TGTGCCAGCAGCTCCCTTCCGCGGGGCCGAGAGACCCAGTACTTC. Full variable domain (outside the CDR3, taken from reference TRBV11-2 and TRBJ2-5): EAGVAQSPRYKIIEKRQSVAFWCNPISGHATLYWYQQILGQGPKLLIQFQNNGVVDDSQLPKDRFSAERLKGVDSTLKIQPAKLEDSAVYLCASSSLPRGRETQYFGPGTRLLVL.

The V gene is TRBV6-2 or TRBV6-3, the J gene TRBJ2-7; D may be TRBD2 (6 bases). The CDR3 consists of 16 residues. Germline assignment: CDR1 MNHEY and CDR2 SVGEGT. The V gene lost 0 bases and the J gene lost 4 bases, with 16 bases spanning the gap. CDR3 nucleotide sequence: TGTGCCAGCAGTTACTCGACTCGCGGGATTGGGTACGAGCAGTACTTC. It encodes CASSYSTRGIGYEQYF.

CDR3 sequence reads: CASSQVKGASAKNIQYF. DNA for the CDR3: TGTGCCAGCAGCCAAGTAAAGGGGGCATCAGCCAAAAACATTCAGTACTTC. The chain employs TRBV14 and TRBJ2-4; 7 nucleotides align to TRBD1. CDR1 and CDR2 (germline): SGHDN, FVKESK. This CDR3 is 17 amino acids long. V trimming: 1 base; J trimming: 0 bases; junction bases outside the gene matches: 6.

This chain links TRBV5-1 with TRBJ1-4; 10 bases are shared with TRBD1. CDR1 is SGHRS, CDR2 YFSETQ, per germline. V lost 4 bases, J lost 8 bases, and 5 bases stayed unmatched. This CDR3 contains 14 residues. In DNA, the CDR3 is TGCGCCAGCAGCACAGGGACAGGGGAAGAAAAACTGTTTTTT. It specifies CASSTGTGEEKLFF.

The chain recombines TRBV4-3 with TRBJ2-2; 8 nucleotides agree with TRBD2. From germline, CDR1 is LGHNA and CDR2 YSLEER. J was trimmed by 2 bases and V by 1 base; bases with no gene match: 3. The CDR3 has 16 residues. CDR3 DNA sequence: TGCGCCAGCAGCCAAGGGGTAGCGGGAAACACCGGGGAGCTGTTTTTT. Its translation is CASSQGVAGNTGELFF.

The V gene is TRBV6-6, the J gene TRBJ1-1; tentative D call: TRBD1 (6 bases). V was trimmed by 2 bases and J by 4 bases, leaving 14 bases between them. This CDR3 has 15 amino acids. CDR1 and CDR2 from the germline V gene are MNHNY and SVGAGI (reference sequence). In nucleotides, the CDR3 is TGTGCCAGCAGTTACGCCGGGGGGCAGGGCACTGAAGCTTTCTTT. Amino acid sequence: CASSYAGGQGTEAFF.

As concerns this clone: In the same sample, other DNA sequences code for this CDR3. This sequence joins TRBV24-1 and TRBJ1-2, with 9 bases fitting TRBD1. In germline, CDR1 is KGHDR, CDR2 SFDVKD. The CDR3 spans 14 residues. The trim removed 4 bases at V and 4 bases at J, leaving 3 bases unmatched. The CDR3 is CATSDPGQGYGYTF. As DNA, the CDR3 is TGTGCCACCAGTGACCCGGGACAGGGCTATGGCTACACCTTC.

The CDR3 coding sequence is TGTGCCAGCAGACGCCGGGACAGAGAGACAGATACGCAGTATTTT. It encodes CASRRRDRETDTQYF. V is TRBV7-6 and J is TRBJ2-3; 7 positions agree with TRBD1. The J segment lost 3 bases and the V segment lost 6 bases, leaving 9 bases of the junction unmatched. This CDR3 comprises 15 residues. The germline CDR1 and CDR2 sequences are SGHVS and FNYEAQ.

CDR3 amino acids: CASSVATAGAEKLFF. CDR3 nucleotide sequence: TGTGCCAGCAGCGTAGCTACAGCGGGGGCTGAAAAACTGTTTTTT. This sequence joins TRBV9 and TRBJ1-4, with D possibly TRBD1 on 6 matching bases. Trimming shortened V by 0 bases and J by 7 bases, and 13 bases separated the two germline ends. The germline CDR1 and CDR2 sequences are SGDLS and YYNGEE. This CDR3 has 15 amino acids. Complete variable domain (other parts from reference TRBV9 and TRBJ1-4): DSGVTQTPKHLITATGQRVTLRCSPRSGDLSVYWYQQSLDQGLQFLIQYYNGEERAKGNILERFSAQQFPDLHSELNLSSLELGDSALYFCASSVATAGAEKLFFGSGTQLSVL.

The V gene is TRBV5-1, the J gene TRBJ1-2, with a tentative D call TRBD1 (6 bases). The CDR3 runs to 14 residues. V was shortened by 0 bases and J by 8 bases, with 14 bases between the two germline ends. Looked up from germline, CDR1 is SGHRS and CDR2 is YFSETQ. In DNA form, the CDR3 reads TGCGCCAGCAGCTTGGACAGGGAAAGGGACGGCTACACCTTC. Translating gives CASSLDRERDGYTF.

V usage is TRBV12-3 or TRBV12-4 and J usage is TRBJ2-3; D unresolved. Between the trimmed V and J ends, which lost 3 bases and 3 bases, there was a span of 4 bases. The CDR3 is made up of 12 amino acids. The CDR3: CASSFLTDTQYF. In nucleotides, the CDR3 is TGTGCCAGCAGTTTTCTTACAGATACGCAGTATTTT.

The genes are TRBV18 and TRBJ2-7; D perhaps matches TRBD1 (6 bases). The CDR3 loop spans 16 amino acids. Germline CDR1 is KGHSH and CDR2 is LQKENI. V gave up 6 bases and J gave up 0 bases, with 18 bases separating them. The DNA of the CDR3 is TGTGCCAGCTCCGCGGCAGGGGCCAGCGCCTCCTACGAGCAGTACTTC. Amino acid sequence: CASSAAGASASYEQYF. Supplemented by reference TRBV18 and TRBJ2-7, the full variable domain reads NAGVMQNPRHLVRRRGQEARLRCSPMKGHSHVYWYRQLPEEGLKFMVYLQKENIIDESGMPKERFSAEFPKEGPSILRIQQVVRGDSAAYFCASSAAGASASYEQYFGPGTRLTVT.

The chain employs TRBV4-2 and TRBJ2-7; D might be TRBD1 (5 bases). This CDR3 comprises 15 residues. V lost 0 bases and J lost 0, with 9 bases in between. Per the germline V gene, CDR1 is LGHNA and CDR2 is YNFKEQ. The CDR3 DNA reads as TGTGCCAGCAGCCAAGAAACAGGCTTCTCCTACGAGCAGTACTTC. Its protein is CASSQETGFSYEQYF.

The chain carries TRBV2 and TRBJ2-5; the match to TRBD2 covers 8 bases. Trimming took 7 bases from V and 2 from J; bases not matched to a gene: 15. Germline CDR1 and CDR2: SNHLY and FYNNEI. The CDR3 consists of 17 residues. The CDR3 nucleotides are TGTGCCAGCACCGACTGGTCGAGCGGGGGACAACAAGAGACCCAGTACTTC. Translation: CASTDWSSGGQQETQYF.

This chain joins TRBV7-9 and TRBJ1-1; no definite D call. The CDR3 runs to 15 residues. The V end was cut by 5 bases, the J end by 0 bases, with 13 bases between. The V gene's germline CDR1 is SEHNR and CDR2 FQNEAQ (reference sequence). CDR3 DNA sequence: TGTGCCAGCAGCCACTCCCCGGTGGTGAACACTGAAGCTTTCTTT. It translates to CASSHSPVVNTEAFF. The full variable domain, with the rest looked up from reference TRBV7-9 and TRBJ1-1, is DTGVSQNPRHKITKRGQNVTFRCDPISEHNRLYWYRQTLGQGPEFLTYFQNEAQLEKSRLLSDRFSAERPKGSFSTLEIQRTEQGDSAMYLCASSHSPVVNTEAFFGQGTRLTVV.